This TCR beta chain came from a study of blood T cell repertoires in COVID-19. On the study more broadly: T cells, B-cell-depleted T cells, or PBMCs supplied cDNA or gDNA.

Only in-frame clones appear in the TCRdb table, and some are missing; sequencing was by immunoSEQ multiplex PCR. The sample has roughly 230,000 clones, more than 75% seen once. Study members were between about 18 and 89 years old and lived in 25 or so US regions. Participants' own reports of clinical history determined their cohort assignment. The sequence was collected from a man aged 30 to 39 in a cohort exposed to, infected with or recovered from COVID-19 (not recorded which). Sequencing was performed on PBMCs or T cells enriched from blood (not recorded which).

As DNA, the CDR3 is TGTGCCACCAGTGACCAATACAACGAGCAGTACTTC. Its translation: CATSDQYNEQYF. The rearrangement uses TRBV24-1 and TRBJ2-7; no clear D gene. Germline CDR1 reads KGHDR; CDR2 reads SFDVKD. Trimming removed 4 bases at V and 5 bases at J, with 8 bases between. The CDR3 sequence is 12 residues long.